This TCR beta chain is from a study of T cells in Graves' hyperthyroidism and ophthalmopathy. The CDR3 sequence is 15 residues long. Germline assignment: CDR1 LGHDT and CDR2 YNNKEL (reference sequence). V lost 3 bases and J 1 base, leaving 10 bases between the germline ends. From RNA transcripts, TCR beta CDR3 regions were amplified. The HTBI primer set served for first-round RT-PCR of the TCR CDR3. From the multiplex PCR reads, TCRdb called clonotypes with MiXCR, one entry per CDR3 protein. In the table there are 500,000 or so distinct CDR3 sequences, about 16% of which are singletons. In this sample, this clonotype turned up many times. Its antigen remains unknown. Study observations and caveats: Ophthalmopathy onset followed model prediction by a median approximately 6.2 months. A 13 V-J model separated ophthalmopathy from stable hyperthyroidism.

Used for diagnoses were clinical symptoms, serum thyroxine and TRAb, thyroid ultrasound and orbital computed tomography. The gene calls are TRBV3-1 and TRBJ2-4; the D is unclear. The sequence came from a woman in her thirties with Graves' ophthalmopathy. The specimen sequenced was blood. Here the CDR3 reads CASSHGSRAKNIQYF. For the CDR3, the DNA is TGTGCCAGCAGCCATGGGTCTAGGGCCAAAAACATTCAGTACTTC.